Listed here are 14 T cell receptor beta chains from one sample, sequenced in a study of CD8+CD57+ T cells in acquired aplastic anemia. All sequencing subjects had displayed CD8+CD57+ cell expansion on flow cytometry. Researchers used genomic DNA as the template to profile TCR beta VDJ and CDR3. TCRdb redid the calling of the reads with MiXCR, one entry per CDR3 protein. The sample contains under 200,000 distinct CDR3 sequences, roughly 50% of which appear only once. Sequencing was carried out using sorted CD4+, CD8+, or CD8+CD57+ T cells (not recorded which) from PBMCs. The receptor set was obtained from a human donor with aplastic anemia.

As concerns this clonotype: A read error is possible here, since a much larger clone lies one base away. The V gene is TRBV11-3, the J gene TRBJ1-5; D perhaps matches TRBD1 (5 bases). The CDR3 extends over 14 amino acids. In germline, CDR1 is SGHNT, CDR2 YENEEA. The V end was cut by 3 bases, the J end by 2 bases, with 8 bases between. The CDR3: CASSFMGGNQPQHF. The CDR3 DNA sequence: TGTGCCAGCAGCTTCATGGGGGGCAATCAGCCCCAGCATTTT.

The chain joins TRBV28 to TRBJ2-7; D call uncertain. V lost 2 bases and J 3 bases, leaving 8 bases between the germline ends. The CDR3 extends over 13 amino acids. CDR1 and CDR2 from the germline V gene are MDHEN and SYDVKM. The CDR3: CASSLDGLYEQYF. The CDR3 DNA follows: TGTGCCAGCAGTTTAGACGGCCTCTACGAGCAGTACTTC.

The genes are TRBV7-9 and TRBJ1-2; 7 positions match TRBD1. This CDR3 contains 14 residues. V lost 6 bases to trimming and J lost 5 bases; unmatched junction nucleotides: 9. Germline-derived CDR1 and CDR2 are SEHNR and FQNEAQ (reference sequence). The CDR3 DNA reads as TGTGCCAGCAGTTATCGAGGGACAGAGTATGGCTACACCTTC. Protein sequence: CASSYRGTEYGYTF.

This clonotype was observed at least ten times. The J gene is TRBJ2-1, the V gene TRBV7-2; D is undetermined. Germline V lookup: CDR1 SGHTA, CDR2 FQGNSA. Deletions cut 6 bases from V and 0 bases from J, with 6 bases between. The CDR3 is made up of 13 amino acids. Here the CDR3 reads CASSRPSYNEQFF. The CDR3 DNA follows: TGTGCCAGCAGTCGGCCCTCCTACAATGAGCAGTTCTTC.

The chain combines TRBV20-1 with TRBJ2-5; 15 nucleotides agree with TRBD2. Germline lookup yields CDR1 DFQATT and CDR2 SNEGSKA (reference sequence). Trimming cost V 1 base and J 7 bases; bases outside gene matches: 13. There are 18 residues in the CDR3. CDR3 nucleotide sequence: TGCAGTGCTAGAGCTATAGGACTAGCGGGAGGGCCGTCGGGGACCCAGTACTTC. This codes for CSARAIGLAGGPSGTQYF.

The V call is TRBV4-3, the J call TRBJ2-7; D assignment may be TRBD1 or TRBD2 (7 bases each). This CDR3 contains 16 residues. Looked up from germline, CDR1 is LGHNA and CDR2 is YSLEER. The ends were cut back, 0 bases at V and 2 bases at J, with 14 bases in the middle. This CDR3 reads CASSQDGAGGAYEQYF. CDR3 sequence (DNA): TGCGCCAGCAGCCAAGATGGGGCAGGGGGGGCCTACGAGCAGTACTTC.

This clonotype was detected many times. The chain uses TRBV12-5 and TRBJ2-7; tentatively, D is TRBD1 (6 bases). V was pared by 0 bases and J by 7 bases, with 16 bases between. The CDR3 contains 15 residues. CDR1 and CDR2 from the germline V gene are LGHNT and FRNRAP. CDR3 protein: CASGLVLQGPGEQYF. CDR3 sequence (DNA): TGTGCTAGTGGTTTGGTCCTACAGGGCCCAGGGGAGCAGTACTTC.

This clonotype was found many times. This chain joins TRBV19 and TRBJ2-2; D gene unclear. CDR3 length: 15 residues. V lost 3 bases, J lost 1 base, and 9 bases lay in between. Per germline, CDR1 LNHDA and CDR2 SQIVND (reference sequence). The CDR3 sequence: CASSIMRQNTGELFF. CDR3 DNA: TGTGCCAGTAGTATTATGAGGCAGAACACCGGGGAGCTGTTTTTT. The full variable domain, its missing parts supplied by reference TRBV19 and TRBJ2-2, is DGGITQSPKYLFRKEGQNVTLSCEQNLNHDAMYWYRQDPGQGLRLIYYSQIVNDFQKGDIAEGYSVSREKKESFPLTVTSAQKNPTAFYLCASSIMRQNTGELFFGEGSRLTVL.

The V call is TRBV10-1, the J call TRBJ1-4; 9 bases agree with TRBD1. Germline lookup yields CDR1 WNHNN and CDR2 SYGVQD (reference sequence). The CDR3 sequence is 14 residues long. The trim removed 5 bases at V and 8 bases at J, leaving 6 bases unmatched. CDR3 DNA sequence: TGCGCCAGCAGTCCCGGGACAGGGTCAGAAAAACTGTTTTTT. Translated, it gives CASSPGTGSEKLFF.

The rearrangement links TRBV29-1 to TRBJ1-2, with TRBD1 as a possible D gene (5 bases). This CDR3 has 13 amino acids. CDR1 SQVTM and CDR2 ANQGSEA come from the germline V gene. V lost 3 bases and J lost 4, with 12 bases in between. In DNA, the CDR3 is TGCAGCGTTGAGATGGGGGACGGCTATGGCTACACCTTC. Translating gives CSVEMGDGYGYTF.

This clonotype was counted many times. The gene calls are TRBV25-1 and TRBJ1-1; the D is unclear. There are 14 residues in the CDR3. Germline loops: CDR1 MGHDK, CDR2 SYGVNS. V was clipped by 2 bases and J by 5 bases, with 12 bases between them. CDR3 nucleotides: TGTGCCAGCAGTGAACCAACTGGATTTACTGAAGCTTTCTTT. Encoded protein: CASSEPTGFTEAFF. Together with reference TRBV25-1 and TRBJ1-1, the CDR3 gives the full variable domain: EADIYQTPRYLVIGTGKKITLECSQTMGHDKMYWYQQDPGMELHLIHYSYGVNSTEKGDLSSESTVSRIRTEHFPLTLESARPSHTSQYLCASSEPTGFTEAFFGQGTRLTVV.

Note on this clonotype: This sequence may be a read error, since a much larger clone differs from it by one base. No conserved phenylalanine or tryptophan ends this CDR3, so it is likely a read error. The chain recombines TRBV7-9 with TRBJ2-5; 8 nucleotides agree with TRBD2. TRBJ2-7 matches the DNA end more closely, so the J call is doubtful. CDR1 is SEHNR, CDR2 FQNEAQ, per germline (reference sequence). CDR3 length: 15 residues. CDR3 DNA: TGTGCCAGCAGCTTAGCATCCGGGAGGGTTAACGAGCAGTACCTC. The encoded protein is CASSLASGRVNEQYL.

V usage is TRBV10-3 and J usage is TRBJ2-3; 12 bases are a match to TRBD2. Germline V gives CDR1 ENHRY, CDR2 SYGVKD. V was pared by 10 bases and J by 4 bases, with 6 bases of the junction left unmatched. This CDR3 spans 14 amino acids. The CDR3 loop is CATRTSGIADTQYF. In DNA, the CDR3 is TGTGCCACAAGGACTAGCGGGATTGCAGATACGCAGTATTTT.

About this clonotype: The junction does not match germline at one end; this may be a read error. The V and J genes are TRBV24-1 and TRBJ2-3; D might be TRBD1 (6 bases). This CDR3 is built from 15 residues. Germline CDR1 is KGHDR and CDR2 is SFDVKD. The CDR3 DNA reads as TGTGCCAGCAGTTGGACGCGACAGGGCACAGATACGCAGTATTTT. Translated: CASSWTRQGTDTQYF.